This T cell receptor beta chain is from a study of T cells in Graves' hyperthyroidism and ophthalmopathy (dated by TCRdb to about 2019). Turning to the overall study: Peripheral blood was sampled at the time of initial diagnosis, prior to any treatment. The 75 to 100 discovery patients were divided at random into training and test sets in a 7:3 ratio. After blood sampling, hyperthyroidism patients were treated with methimazole at a starting dose of 30 mg daily, and ophthalmopathy patients were treated with high-dose intravenous methylprednisolone. The study also compared thyroid tissue and blood T-cell repertoires from about six Graves' hyperthyroidism patients. An independent validation cohort of fewer than 20 hyperthyroidism patients and roughly 16 patients who later progressed to ophthalmopathy tested prospective prediction of ophthalmopathy. To identify distinguishing TCR V-J signatures, a discovery cohort of some 100 patients was used, comprising 43 with Graves' ophthalmopathy and under 60 with stable Graves' hyperthyroidism. TCR Vbeta CDR3 sequencing of around 130 peripheral blood samples (about 45 ophthalmopathy, approximately 80 hyperthyroidism and approximately 17 progressor patients) is reported in the paper.

The paper as a whole reports these results and caveats: A model built on a 13 V-J signature distinguished ophthalmopathy from stable hyperthyroidism, reaching roughly 88% sensitivity and under 84% specificity in cross-validation and 80%/75% in testing. Sample size was not statistically predetermined, and blinding of investigators to group allocation was not performed. In validation, the model predicted progression to ophthalmopathy a median of approximately 6.6 months before onset, with roughly 70% sensitivity and roughly 77% specificity. Blood samples also contained most of the expanded thyroid clonotypes (frequency above 0.001), which suggests that blood repertoires may reflect thyroid immune responses.

As encoded in the germline V gene, CDR1 is MDHEN while CDR2 is SYDVKM. The germline V and J ends show losses of 2 bases and 0 bases respectively, and no gene match explains 7 bases of the junction. Measured from the cysteine to the phenylalanine, the CDR3 is 18 residues long. Kept here is only the CDR3 DNA, which spans 54 bases and is read in frame from base 1. TCR beta CDR3 regions were amplified from RNA transcripts. For the first round of RT-PCR on the TCR CDR3, the HTBI primer set was used together with the Qiagen OneStep RT-PCR kit. Libraries were constructed in a second round of multiplex PCR, after which size selection and purification were carried out. Sequencing of the libraries was done on an Illumina HiSeq2000 using paired-end 100 bp reads. The authors' analysis ran thus. Raw data were processed with SOAPnuke, discarding reads with adapters, uncalled bases, mean Phred below 15, or no exact constant-primer or identifier match. High-quality paired reads were merged using COPE v1.2.5, and each unique nucleotide sequence was defined as a clonotype. MiTCR v1.1 was used to align the clonotypes against IMGT TRBV, TRBD and TRBJ reference segments. The analysis was restricted to V-J combinations with a frequency above 0.0001, which together covered about 99% of the repertoires. A TCS score was defined as the ratio of F50 (clonal expansion) to E x V (chaos), with BLOSUM62-based TCRdist applied between CDR3 peptides within each V-J. Welch's t-statistics and random forest reduced around 550 V-J features to roughly 13, which were used in a naive Bayes classifier (R e1071). TCRdb ran its own pipeline on the public reads, namely fastp trimming at Q25 and MiXCR clone calling, and kept in-frame beta chains. Records with the same CDR3 protein are collapsed into one entry carrying the most frequent genes and DNA. The authors' filters were not applied to this entry. The sample table records some 460,000 distinct CDR3 sequences; around 16% of these occur just once. The top ten clones comprise around 7.7% of the sample.

This clonotype came up many times. No antigen is known for it. The sample holds no much larger clone one base away, and base qualities are not on file. Graves' hyperthyroidism was defined as stable when no progression to ophthalmopathy occurred over 18 months of follow-up. Hyperthyroidism patients were newly diagnosed, had a disease duration of under 2 months, and were aged 18 to 65 years. Exclusion was applied to patients with uncontrolled infections, other autoimmune diseases, pregnancy or lactation. Diagnoses relied on clinical symptoms, serum thyroxine and TRAb, thyroid ultrasound and orbital computed tomography. Ficoll-Paque density gradient centrifugation was used to isolate PBMCs from around 10 ml of fresh peripheral blood. Total RNA was extracted with Trizol reagent, and quality was checked on an Agilent 2100 Bioanalyzer.

The rearranged segments are TRBV28 and TRBJ2-4, with TRBD1 identical over 10 junction bases. The sequence derives from a woman between 18 and 29 years old with Graves' hyperthyroidism. The sequenced sample was blood. CDR3 reads: CASSLGQGEGEAKNIQYF. The DNA reads TGTGCCAGCAGTTTAGGACAGGGGGAAGGGGAAGCCAAAAACATTCAGTACTTC.